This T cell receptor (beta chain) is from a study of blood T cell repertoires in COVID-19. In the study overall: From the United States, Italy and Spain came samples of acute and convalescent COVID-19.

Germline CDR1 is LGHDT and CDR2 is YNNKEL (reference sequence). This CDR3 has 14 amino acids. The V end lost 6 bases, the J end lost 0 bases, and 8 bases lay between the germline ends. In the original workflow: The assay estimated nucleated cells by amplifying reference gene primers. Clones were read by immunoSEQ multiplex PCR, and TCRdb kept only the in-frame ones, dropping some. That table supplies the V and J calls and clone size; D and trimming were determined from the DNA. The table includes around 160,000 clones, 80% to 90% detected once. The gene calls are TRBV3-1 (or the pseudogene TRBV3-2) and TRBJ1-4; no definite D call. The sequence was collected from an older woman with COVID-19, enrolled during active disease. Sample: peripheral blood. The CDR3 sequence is CASSLRSTNEKLFF. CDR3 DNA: TGTGCCAGCAGTCTCAGATCAACTAATGAAAAACTGTTTTTT.